These 4 T cell receptor beta chains share one sample of origin, sequenced in a study of blood T cell repertoires in COVID-19. Libraries were prepared by immunoSEQ multiplex PCR; TCRdb keeps only in-frame clonotypes and omits some of them. Among over 45,000 clones listed, around 92% were seen once. The specimen sequenced was peripheral blood. These receptors all come from a human donor in a cohort sampled during active COVID-19.

In its sample, this clone was seen a few times. The CDR3 DNA reads as TGTGCCAGCAGAGAGCAGGGATCGGGCACTGAAGCTTTCTTT. This translates into CASREQGSGTEAFF. The chain is built from TRBV6-5 and TRBJ1-1; possible D gene TRBD1, 5 bases. V was trimmed by 6 bases and J by 4 bases, leaving 15 bases between them. Germline loops: CDR1 MNHEY, CDR2 SVGAGI. The CDR3 is 14 amino acids.

The V and J genes are TRBV9 and TRBJ2-5; tentatively, D is TRBD1 (6 bases). This CDR3 comprises 14 residues. Trimming left V 0 bases short and J 2 bases short, with 8 bases between. Germline V gene lookup returns CDR1 SGDLS and CDR2 YYNGEE. The CDR3 here is CASSVGQAQETQYF. The CDR3 DNA follows: TGTGCCAGCAGCGTAGGACAGGCGCAAGAGACCCAGTACTTC. Complete variable domain (other parts from reference TRBV9 and TRBJ2-5): DSGVTQTPKHLITATGQRVTLRCSPRSGDLSVYWYQQSLDQGLQFLIQYYNGEERAKGNILERFSAQQFPDLHSELNLSSLELGDSALYFCASSVGQAQETQYFGPGTRLLVL.

This chain uses TRBV24-1 with TRBJ2-5, with TRBD2 identical over 8 bases. V shed 5 bases, J shed 10 bases, and the junction held 5 bases outside the gene matches. The CDR3 loop spans 12 amino acids. Looked up from germline, CDR1 is KGHDR and CDR2 is SFDVKD. The CDR3 sequence is CATSALSGNQYF. DNA of the CDR3: TGTGCCACCAGTGCCCTTAGCGGGAACCAGTACTTC.

The rearrangement links TRBV19 to TRBJ1-5; tentative D call: TRBD1 (5 bases). Germline V gene data show CDR1 as LNHDA and CDR2 as SQIVND (reference sequence). V was cut by 2 bases and J by 7 bases, with 18 bases left in between. This CDR3 region has 16 residues. In DNA form, the CDR3 reads TGTGCCAGTAGTATACTGACTTCCAGGGCAGAGCAGCCCCAGCATTTT. It encodes CASSILTSRAEQPQHF.